The present T cell receptor (beta chain) was sequenced within a study of T cell responses to AZD1222 COVID-19 vaccine. Assay: immunoSEQ multiplex PCR; the TCRdb copy retains only in-frame clones and omits some. The table includes 96,000 or so clones, roughly 90% detected once. With V trimmed by 8 bases and J by 8 bases, 11 bases remained unmatched. The length of the CDR3 is 13 residues. Germline V gene data show CDR1 as LNHDA and CDR2 as SQIVND (reference sequence). Sequenced here: peripheral blood, sampled on day 0 of AZD1222 vaccination. This clonotype was obtained from an adult in good health. The genes are TRBV19 and TRBJ1-1; 7 positions agree with TRBD1. CDR3 residues: CASSQGGRREAFF. CDR3 bases: TGTGCCAGTTCTCAGGGGGGCAGGCGAGAAGCTTTCTTT.